This TCR beta chain is from a study of blood T cells in healthy people across ages. Study context: Capture by template switching was about one barcoded beta molecule per two T cells.

A second about 7 to 12 cycle PCR used barcoded and J-beta primers. The template-switch adaptor, which had 12 random nucleotides, put a tag on each cDNA molecule. TCRdb re-analysed the 5' RACE reads in MiXCR, keeping a single row per CDR3 protein. This sample has some 880,000 distinct CDR3 sequences, with about 34% found just once. Investigators took 8 to 10 milliliters of peripheral blood from every donor. Extraction of total RNA produced a minimum of 5.5 micrograms from each sample. Germline V lookup: CDR1 SQVTM, CDR2 ANQGSEA. Trimming removed 6 bases from V and 2 bases from J; junction bases left unmatched: 6. CDR3 length: 13 residues.

Sequencing used blood. The rearrangement uses TRBV29-1 and TRBJ1-2; 7 bases align to TRBD1. The receptor comes from a man between 18 and 29 years old in good health. CDR3 nucleotide sequence: TGCAGCGTGAGACAGGGAGCAAACTATGGCTACACCTTC. Residues: CSVRQGANYGYTF.